Sequencing of this TCR beta chain was carried out in a study of regulatory T cells in long-lasting Graves disease. This clonotype was seen at least ten times. Time point defined: newly diagnosed GD, antithyroid drugs for less than 3 months. RNA from PBMCs was the source of the TCR library. Both iRepertoire HTBI primers and Arm-PCR of CDR3 regions were used to build the TCR beta libraries. Each CDR3 protein gets one entry after TCRdb re-called the multiplex PCR reads with MiXCR. The repertoire holds about 430,000 distinct CDR3 sequences, with about 15% as singletons. CDR3 length equals 16 residues. V gave up 0 bases and J gave up 4 bases; unmatched junction bases: 5. CDR1 is SGHVS and CDR2 is FQNEAQ in the germline V gene. The data were also submitted as part of a second study, on T cells in Graves' hyperthyroidism and ophthalmopathy. This second study says: The study excluded patients with uncontrolled infection, other autoimmune disease, pregnancy or lactation.

Specimen: peripheral blood mononuclear cells (PBMCs), collected at new diagnosis, from a patient treated with antithyroid drugs. This chain links TRBV7-8 with TRBJ2-2; 7 bases are shared with TRBD2. This TCR was recovered from a woman aged 40 to 50 with Graves disease. CDR3 residues: CASSLATGGFTGELFF. The CDR3, as DNA: TGTGCCAGCAGCTTAGCAACGGGAGGATTCACCGGGGAGCTGTTTTTT.